A selection of T cell receptor beta chains follows, all from one sample in a study of long-term antiretroviral therapy in people with HIV. TCRdb keeps only in-frame clones here, not all; method: immunoSEQ multiplex PCR. The table has 28,000 or so clones, about three quarters seen once. Source: unsorted PBMCs, taken 1.5 years before starting antiretroviral therapy. These TCRs come from a man aged 18 to 35 with HIV. The CDR3 runs from the conserved cysteine through the conserved F or W. The D gene is left open where the match is weak. Clone size is not always given. Where it is, it says once, few, many or a class for expanded clones.

V	J	D	size	DNA	CDR3
TRBV4-1	TRBJ2-7	TRBD2	NA	TGCGCCAGCAGCCAAGGTGCTAGCGGGGTGTCCTACGAGCAGTACTTC	CASSQGASGVSYEQYF
TRBV4-3	TRBJ2-7	TRBD2	NA	TGCGCCAGCAGCCAAGGGACTAGTAGGTACGAGCAGTACTTC	CASSQGTSRYEQYF
TRBV10-3	TRBJ2-5	NA	NA	TGTGCCGTGCGGGGGACAGTGTCTGAGACCCAGTACTTC	CAVRGTVSETQYF
TRBV7-9	TRBJ2-7	TRBD2	NA	TGTGCCAGCTCCCTAAGCGGGACGTCCTACGAGCAGTACTTC	CASSLSGTSYEQYF
TRBV7-8	TRBJ1-2	NA	NA	TGTGCCAGCAGCTTAACAGGAGACTATGGCTACACCTTC	CASSLTGDYGYTF
TRBV18	TRBJ2-1	NA	NA	TGTGCCAGCTCACCAGAGCAGGGGAGCTCCTACAATGAGCAGTTCTTC	CASSPEQGSSYNEQFF
TRBV28	TRBJ2-1	NA	NA	TGTGCCAGCACAGCGGGTTCCTACAATGAGCAGTTCTTC	CASTAGSYNEQFF
TRBV18	TRBJ2-5	TRBD1	NA	TGTGCCAGCTCACCTACAGGGGGCGCGAGAAACCAAGAGACCCAGTACTTC	CASSPTGGARNQETQYF
TRBV19	TRBJ2-5	TRBD2	NA	TGTGCCAGTAGTATCTCGCGGGGGTCCCTCCAAGAGACCCAGTACTTC	CASSISRGSLQETQYF
TRBV4-1	TRBJ2-2	TRBD1	once	TGCGCCAGCAGCCTGCAGCCCGAGGACAGGCAGCTGTTTTTT	CASSLQPEDRQLFF
TRBV19	TRBJ2-1	NA	NA	TGTGCCAGTAAGAACAGTCAAGAGCAGTTCTTC	CASKNSQEQFF
TRBV18	TRBJ1-1	TRBD1	NA	TGTGCCAGCTCACCTGTACCCCAGGGGGCCCTGGAACATACTGAAGCTTTCTTT	CASSPVPQGALEHTEAFF
TRBV19	TRBJ1-2	NA	once	TGTGCCAGTAGTATGGTCACTTTAGCTAACTATGGCTACACCTTC	CASSMVTLANYGYTF
TRBV5-1	TRBJ1-1	NA	NA	TGCGCCAGCAGCCCCTTTCCGGGTACTGAAGCTTTCTTT	CASSPFPGTEAFF
TRBV19	TRBJ1-5	NA	NA	TGTGCCAGTAGTATTGTAGAGGGCAGCAATCAGCCCCAGCATTTT	CASSIVEGSNQPQHF
TRBV28	TRBJ1-3	NA	NA	TGTGCCAGCACCTCAGGATCTTCCTCTGGAAACACCATATATTTT	CASTSGSSSGNTIYF
TRBV6-5	TRBJ2-7	NA	NA	TGTGCCAGCAGTTACTCGACGTTCTCCTACGAGCAGTACTTC	CASSYSTFSYEQYF
TRBV7-2	TRBJ1-5	NA	NA	TGTGCCAGCAGCTCCAATGGGGGATATCAGCCCCAGCATTTT	CASSSNGGYQPQHF
TRBV5-4	TRBJ1-2	TRBD1	few	TGTGCCAGCAGCTCCGGGACAGGGGGAAGTAAGAACTATGGCTACACCTTC	CASSSGTGGSKNYGYTF
TRBV6-1	TRBJ2-7	TRBD1	NA	TGTGCCAGCAGTGGGACAGGGAGCTCCTACGAGCAGTACTTC	CASSGTGSSYEQYF
TRBV7-9	TRBJ2-1	TRBD2	NA	TGTGCCAGCAGCTTAAGGGAGGGGTACTCCTACAATGAGCAGTTCTTC	CASSLREGYSYNEQFF
TRBV7-2	TRBJ1-2	TRBD1	NA	TGTGCCAGCAGCTCCGCGGGGACAGCATATGGCTACACCTTC	CASSSAGTAYGYTF
TRBV6-5	TRBJ2-7	NA	NA	TGTGCCAGCAGTCGTGACCGGTCCTACGAGCAGTACTTC	CASSRDRSYEQYF
TRBV6-1	TRBJ2-4	TRBD1	NA	TGTGCCAGCACAGATACAGGGGGCGCCAAAAACATTCAGTACTTC	CASTDTGGAKNIQYF
TRBV30	TRBJ1-2	NA	few	TGTGCCTGGATCGCTTCTTACTATGGCTACACCTTC	CAWIASYYGYTF